Following are 3 T cell receptor beta chains from one sample sequenced in a study of blood T cells in healthy people across ages. A second about 6 to 12 cycle PCR used barcoded and J-beta primers. In TCRdb, the 5' RACE reads were re-called with MiXCR into one record per CDR3 protein. Of 800,000 or so distinct CDR3 sequences in the sample, around 25% were seen once. These data were also filed under a second study, of T cells of mothers and their children.

The sample was blood. Receptor source: a boy aged 10-17 years in good health.

This clonotype was seen a handful of times. This rearrangement joins TRBV4-1 to TRBJ2-2; either TRBD1 or TRBD2 may fit D (5 bases each). Per the germline V gene, CDR1 is MGHRA and CDR2 is YSYEKL. This CDR3 comprises 15 residues. The germline V and J ends were trimmed by 5 bases and 0 bases, with 10 bases remaining between them. The CDR3 sequence is CASSSGPTNTGELFF. The DNA of the CDR3 is TGCGCCAGCAGCTCGGGACCTACGAACACCGGGGAGCTGTTTTTT.

This sequence joins TRBV20-1 and TRBJ2-6, with 10 bases that match TRBD1. Per the germline V gene, CDR1 is DFQATT and CDR2 is SNEGSKA (reference sequence). With V trimmed by 5 bases and J by 0 bases, 7 bases remained unmatched. CDR3 length: 17 residues. The CDR3 loop reads CSALPGQGFSGANVLTF. CDR3 in DNA: TGCAGTGCTTTACCGGGACAGGGGTTCTCTGGGGCCAACGTCCTGACTTTC.

The CDR3 loop reads CSASRGDLAKNIQYF. CDR3 sequence (DNA): TGCAGTGCTAGTAGAGGTGATCTAGCCAAAAACATTCAGTACTTC. The chain joins TRBV20-1 to TRBJ2-4; D call uncertain. There are 15 residues in the CDR3. Trimming took 3 bases from V and 0 from J, leaving 12 bases between them. The germline V gene has CDR1 DFQATT and CDR2 SNEGSKA (reference sequence).